This TCR beta chain was documented in a study of CXCR3-negative and CXCR3-positive naive CD8 T cells. Study conclusions and caveats: Naive CXCR3-positive cells had TRB CDR3s more hydrophobic than those of CXCR3-negative naive cells.

The study made its TRB cDNA libraries by 5' RACE, adding UMI labels. From the 5' RACE reads, TCRdb lists one entry per CDR3 protein and no DNA. The sample data list about 120,000 distinct CDR3 sequences. This CDR3 spans 13 amino acids. A word on this clonotype: As yet, its antigen is unknown.

Material: naive CXCR3+ CD8+ T cells from blood. Subset indicated: CD45RO-CCR7+CD27+CD95- naive CD8+ T cells expressing CXCR3 (TNR3+). The receptor was derived from a human donor in good health. Some clones in this sample may be carry-over from other donors' samples. This chain connects TRBV21-1 to TRBJ1-1. TRBV21-1 constitutes a pseudogene. The CDR3 loop reads CASLHILNTEAFF.